This T cell receptor (beta chain) is from a study of T cell responses to AZD1222 COVID-19 vaccine. Trimming took off 6 bases at V and 8 bases at J, with 16 bases between the two ends. The germline CDR1 and CDR2 sequences are MNHEY and SVGEGT. This CDR3 is built from 13 residues. Findings of the study overall: Per reports, nearly half of all spike-specific TCRs target regions that are unmutated in variants.

Turning to this clone: Antigen unknown.

Profiled with immunoSEQ multiplex PCR; TCRdb holds only in-frame clones, not every one. Of about 150,000 clones in the sample, more than 75% were seen once. The sequenced sample was peripheral blood, obtained 28 days after the second AZD1222 dose. This TCR derives from an adult who received the AZD1222 COVID-19 vaccine. The V call is TRBV6-2 or TRBV6-3, the J call TRBJ1-2; possible D gene TRBD1, 6 bases. CDR3 protein: CASRPTPTGGYTF. Written as DNA, the CDR3 is TGTGCCAGCAGACCTACACCGACAGGCGGCTACACCTTC.